Listed below are T cell receptor beta chains from one sample, sequenced in a study of cytomegalovirus exposure and HLA in healthy donors. Sequencing was performed with immunoSEQ multiplex PCR; in TCRdb, only in-frame clones are kept and a portion is missing. The sample contains approximately 130,000 clones, more than 80% of which appear only once. Sequenced material: PBMCs. These TCRs come from a woman in her 30s in good health and CMV-seropositive. Each CDR3 is given with its conserved first and last residue. The D gene is left open where the match is weak. Size is omitted from some rows. Given values are once, few, many or a class for expanded clones.

NA	TRBJ1-1	TRBV30	TRBD1	TGTGCCTGGAGTGTACTCGGGACAGGGAACACTGAAGCTTTCTTT	CAWSVLGTGNTEAFF
NA	TRBJ1-2	TRBV21-1	NA	TGTGCCAGCAGCAAACGGAGACCGTCGGCAGTCACCTTC	CASSKRRPSAVTF
NA	TRBJ1-1	TRBV28	NA	TGTGCCAGCAGTTTTGGGTACGGTTCGGGGGACACTGAAGCTTTCTTT	CASSFGYGSGDTEAFF
NA	TRBJ2-5	TRBV29-1	TRBD1	TGCAGCACCCGGACAGGGCAAGAGACCCAGTACTTC	CSTRTGQETQYF
NA	TRBJ2-1	TRBV18	TRBD2	TGTGCCAGCTCACCTAGCGGGGGCCCGAGCTCCTACAATGAGCAGTTCTTC	CASSPSGGPSSYNEQFF
NA	TRBJ2-5	TRBV5-1	NA	TGCGCCAGCAGCGAGGACATACCGGCAGCAGAGACCCAGTACTTC	CASSEDIPAAETQYF
NA	TRBJ1-1	TRBV11-2	NA	TGTGCCAGCAGCTTAGACGGAGTGAACACTGAAGCTTTCTTT	CASSLDGVNTEAFF
NA	TRBJ1-2	TRBV4-1	NA	TGCGCCAGCAGCCGAAGAGGTTTGGGCGAGGGCAGCAACTATGGCCACACCTTC	CASSRRGLGEGSNYGHTF
NA	TRBJ1-1	TRBV11-2	NA	TGTGCCAGCAGCTTGGGGGGGGTGGTGACCGAAGCTTTCTTT	CASSLGGVVTEAFF
NA	TRBJ2-2	TRBV27	TRBD1	TGTGCCAGCAGCATTACAGGGGGCATACCGAACACCGGGGAGCTGTTTTTT	CASSITGGIPNTGELFF
NA	TRBJ2-1	TRBV11-3	TRBD2	TGTGCCAGCAGCCTCAGACTAGCGGGGCTACGGAATGAGCAGTTCTTC	CASSLRLAGLRNEQFF
few	TRBJ2-3	TRBV2	TRBD2	TGTGCCAGCAGTGCACTAGCGGGGACGCAGTATTTT	CASSALAGTQYF
NA	TRBJ1-1	TRBV10-3	NA	TGTGCCATCAGCCTGAACAGGGTGAACACTGAAGCTTTCTTT	CAISLNRVNTEAFF
once	TRBJ1-2	TRBV27	TRBD1	TGTGCCAGCAGTTTCCTTTCCGGGACAGGCTACAGTGGCTACACCTTC	CASSFLSGTGYSGYTF
NA	TRBJ1-5	TRBV27	NA	TGTGCCAGCAGCTCCCTTAATCAGCCCCAGCATTTT	CASSSLNQPQHF
NA	TRBJ2-3	TRBV4-2	NA	TGTGCCAGCAGCCAAGAGGCCGTCAGCGACCCCCTAACAGATACGCAGTATTTT	CASSQEAVSDPLTDTQYF
once	TRBJ2-7	TRBV19	TRBD1	TGTGCCAGTAGTGCCGGACAGGCCCTTGAGCAGTACTTC	CASSAGQALEQYF
once	TRBJ2-1	TRBV4-1	NA	TGCGCCAGCAGCCCCCAGCCCGGGGGAGGCTCCTACAATGAGCAGTTCTTC	CASSPQPGGGSYNEQFF
NA	TRBJ1-4	TRBV5-6	NA	TGTGCCAGCAGCTTGAACGGGGCGGGGGAAAAACTGTTTTTT	CASSLNGAGEKLFF
NA	TRBJ1-1	TRBV6-1	NA	TGTGCCAGCATTCTCGAGAGGGGGGGAGCAGCTTTCTTT	CASILERGGAAFF
NA	TRBJ2-5	TRBV7-2	NA	TGTGCCAGCAGCCATCCTCAGGGGAAGGAGCAGTACTTC	CASSHPQGKEQYF
NA	TRBJ2-7	TRBV7-2	NA	TGTGCCAGCAGCTTAAGCGGGCCTAGCTCCTACGAGCAGTACTTC	CASSLSGPSSYEQYF
NA	TRBJ2-1	TRBV29-1	TRBD2	TGCAGCGTTGAACACTCCGGGACTAGCGGTAGCACGTTCTTC	CSVEHSGTSGSTFF
NA	TRBJ2-7	TRBV6-1	NA	TGTGCCAGCAGTGTGTCCATTAATCCCGGGGAGCAGTACTTC	CASSVSINPGEQYF
NA	TRBJ2-3	TRBV2	NA	TGTGCCAGCAGAGGTGCGGCGCAGTATTTT	CASRGAAQYF
NA	TRBJ2-3	TRBV2	TRBD2	TGTGCCAGCCCCCCGGAGCGGGGGTCCACAGATACGCAGTATTTT	CASPPERGSTDTQYF
NA	TRBJ1-5	TRBV28	NA	TGTGCCAGCAGTTTAGGACAGCTTAATCAGCCCCAGCATTTT	CASSLGQLNQPQHF
NA	TRBJ2-5	TRBV11-2	TRBD2	TGTGCCAGCAGCCTAGGACTAGCAGAGACCCAGTACTTC	CASSLGLAETQYF
NA	TRBJ2-3	TRBV7-9	TRBD1	TGTGCCAGCAGCTTAGCAGGACAGGGAGATACGCAGTATTTT	CASSLAGQGDTQYF
few	TRBJ2-5	TRBV10-3	NA	TGTGCCATCAGTGAGTCCGGGACTCCTCAAGAGACCCAGTACTTC	CAISESGTPQETQYF
NA	TRBJ1-2	TRBV27	NA	TGTGCCAGCAGTTTTGCCGGGGACTATGGCTACACCTTC	CASSFAGDYGYTF
NA	TRBJ1-1	TRBV18	TRBD1	TGTGCCAGCTCACTCCCAGGGGGCTGGGTCACTGAAGCTTTCTTT	CASSLPGGWVTEAFF
NA	TRBJ1-6	TRBV2	NA	TGTGCCAGCCTGGACAGAGCCAATTCACCCCTCCACTTT	CASLDRANSPLHF
NA	TRBJ2-2	TRBV5-1	TRBD2	TGCGCCAGCAGCTTGAGTGGGGGGGTCTACACCGGGGAGCTGTTTTTT	CASSLSGGVYTGELFF
NA	TRBJ1-1	TRBV7-3	TRBD1	TGTGCCAGCAGCTTAAGGGACAGGGGAATGAACACTGAAGCTTTCTTT	CASSLRDRGMNTEAFF
NA	TRBJ2-4	TRBV9	NA	TGTGCCAGCAGCGTAGGAAGCGAAAACATTCAGTACTTC	CASSVGSENIQYF
NA	TRBJ1-4	TRBV7-9	NA	TGTTCCAGCAAAGGACAAGCAACTAATGAAAAACTGTTTTTT	CSSKGQATNEKLFF
NA	TRBJ1-5	TRBV19	TRBD1	TGTGCCTCAGGGGGTGGGAATCAGCCCCAGCATTTT	CASGGGNQPQHF
NA	TRBJ2-7	TRBV10-3	NA	TGTGCCATCAGTGAGTCGACGGCCAGGTCCAAGGCCCTCTACGAGCAGTACTTC	CAISESTARSKALYEQYF
NA	TRBJ1-1	TRBV29-1	TRBD1	TGCAGCGTTGGGGGGGACAGGGTTTACACTGAAGCTTTCTTT	CSVGGDRVYTEAFF
NA	TRBJ2-7	TRBV19	TRBD2	TGTGCCAGTAGTATGGGAGCGGGGGGGCCCGAGCAGTACTTC	CASSMGAGGPEQYF
NA	TRBJ2-7	TRBV30	TRBD2	TGTGCCTGGAGGACTAGCGGATCCTACGAGCAGTACTTC	CAWRTSGSYEQYF
NA	TRBJ2-7	TRBV5-1	TRBD1	TGCGCCAGCAGCTCCGGACAGGGGGCTTACGAGCAGTACTTC	CASSSGQGAYEQYF
NA	TRBJ2-7	TRBV5-1	TRBD2	TGCGCCAGCAGCTTGAGGACTAGCGGCCTAAACGAGCAGTACTTC	CASSLRTSGLNEQYF
NA	TRBJ2-1	TRBV9	TRBD2	TGTGCCAGCAGCGTACTGCTAGCGGGGGGGAAAAATGAGCAGTTCTTC	CASSVLLAGGKNEQFF
NA	TRBJ2-1	TRBV4-2	TRBD2	TGTGCCAGCAGCCAACACGCGGGGGACTCCTACAATGAGCAGTTCTTC	CASSQHAGDSYNEQFF
NA	TRBJ1-1	TRBV7-9	NA	TGTTCCAGCAGCTTAGGCTACCCCGCTGAAGCTTTCTTT	CSSSLGYPAEAFF
NA	TRBJ2-1	TRBV27	TRBD1	TGTGCCAGCAGTTCGGGACAGGGAGGGAATGAGCAGTTCTTC	CASSSGQGGNEQFF
NA	TRBJ1-2	TRBV5-6	TRBD1	TGTGCCAGCAGCTTGGCAGTTCTGACAGGGGACCACACCTTC	CASSLAVLTGDHTF
NA	TRBJ1-5	TRBV2	NA	TGTGCCAGCAGTGAAAAGGGGTCGAGCAATCAGCCCCAGCATTTT	CASSEKGSSNQPQHF
NA	TRBJ2-3	TRBV6-4	TRBD1	TGTGCCAGCAGTGACAGACAGGGGAAGGTAGATACGCAGTATTTT	CASSDRQGKVDTQYF
few	TRBJ1-3	TRBV6-5	NA	TGTGCCAGCAGTTACTGGGGGCAGGGTGGAAACACCATATATTTT	CASSYWGQGGNTIYF
NA	TRBJ2-4	TRBV6-1	NA	TGTGCCAGCAGTGTGCTGGCAATTCAGTACTTC	CASSVLAIQYF
NA	TRBJ1-2	TRBV12-5	TRBD1	TGTGCTAGTGGTTCCACGGCCGGGACAGGGGTTACCCACTATGGCTACACCTTC	CASGSTAGTGVTHYGYTF
NA	TRBJ1-2	TRBV18	NA	TGTGCCAGCTCGTCCAGGGGTGTGGACTATGGCTACACCTTC	CASSSRGVDYGYTF